This T cell receptor (beta chain) was found in a study of blood T cell repertoires in COVID-19. Study at large: The samples span acute and convalescent COVID-19 from the United States, Italy and Spain.

Original handling: Estimates of nucleated cell counts were drawn from the amplification of reference gene primers. TCRdb's copy holds only in-frame clones and misses some; the assay was immunoSEQ multiplex PCR. The V and J calls and the clone size are those of that table, but D and trimming were determined from the DNA. The sample carries over 70,000 clones, roughly 76% recorded once. The CDR3 sequence is 14 residues long. The V and J ends lost 5 bases and 13 bases respectively, with 23 bases between them. The germline CDR1 and CDR2 sequences are SEHNR and FQNEAQ (reference sequence). Sequencing was performed on peripheral blood. The V gene is TRBV7-9, the J gene TRBJ1-2, with D possibly TRBD1 on 5 matching bases. The sequence was collected from a man aged 65-85 years with active or convalescent COVID-19. In nucleotides, the CDR3 is TGTGCCAGCAGCCAAGGGGCAAGCTCTCTAGTTGTCACCTTC. Translation: CASSQGASSLVVTF.